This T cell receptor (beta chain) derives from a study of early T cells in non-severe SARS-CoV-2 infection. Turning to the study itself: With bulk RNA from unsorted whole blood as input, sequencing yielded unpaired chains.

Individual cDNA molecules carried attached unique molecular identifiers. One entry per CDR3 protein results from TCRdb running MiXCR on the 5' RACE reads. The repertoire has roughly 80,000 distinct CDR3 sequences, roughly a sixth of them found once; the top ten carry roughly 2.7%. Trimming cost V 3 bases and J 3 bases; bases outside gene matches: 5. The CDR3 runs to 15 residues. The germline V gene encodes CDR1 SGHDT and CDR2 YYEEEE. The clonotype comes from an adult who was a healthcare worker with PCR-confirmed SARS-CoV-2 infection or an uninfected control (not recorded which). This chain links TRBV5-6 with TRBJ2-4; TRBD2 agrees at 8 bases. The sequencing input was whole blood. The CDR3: CASSWGLAGKNIQYF. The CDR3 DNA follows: TGTGCCAGCAGCTGGGGGCTAGCGGGCAAAAACATTCAGTACTTC.